This T cell receptor beta chain was retrieved from a study of cytomegalovirus exposure and HLA in healthy donors. PCR employed 60 Vbeta and 13 Jbeta primers. Produced via immunoSEQ multiplex PCR; TCRdb's table is partial and in-frame only. Its table lists about 160,000 clones. The sequence was collected from a man under 40 in good health and CMV-seronegative. The sequenced sample consisted of PBMCs.

The chain's CDR3 is CASSPTGQSGNTIYF. The CDR3 DNA sequence: TGTGCCAGCAGCCCTACCGGACAGTCAGGAAACACCATATATTTT. The V call is TRBV7-2, the J call TRBJ1-3, with D possibly being TRBD1 (6 bases). Trimming stripped 5 bases from V and 4 bases from J, with 15 bases between. CDR3 length: 15 residues. Per germline, CDR1 SGHTA and CDR2 FQGNSA.